The 20 T cell receptor beta chains below come from one sample, sequenced in a study of tumor and adjacent non-tumor tissue in lung cancer. No cell sorting was done before RNA was extracted from the tissue. Distant lung tissue was collected more than 3 cm away from the tumor edge. TCRbeta libraries were built with three rounds of nested PCR, modified from ARM-PCR. Each CDR3 protein is one row after TCRdb ran MiXCR on the multiplex PCR reads. The table includes tens of thousands of distinct CDR3 sequences, less than 85% detected once. Sequencing was done on a sample of distant non-tumor lung tissue. These TCRs come from a man between 65 and 79 years old with non-small cell lung cancer.

With respect to this clonotype: A junction boundary mismatches the germline segment, possibly from a read error. This chain connects TRBV10-3 to TRBJ1-6, with 7 positions matching TRBD1. Germline assignment: CDR1 ENHRY and CDR2 SYGVKD. This CDR3 is built from 14 residues. Here the CDR3 DNA reads TGTGCCATCAAAAGACAGGGACCTAATCCACCCTTCCACTTT. Amino acid sequence: CAIKRQGPNPPFHF.

V is TRBV11-3 and J is TRBJ2-7; D possibly corresponds to TRBD1 (5 bases). The CDR3 runs 13 residues. Germline CDR1 is SGHNT and CDR2 is YENEEA. V was clipped by 9 bases and J by 1 base, with 13 bases between them. The CDR3 region has the DNA TGTGCCAGTAGCATAGGGGTTTCCTACGAGCAGTACTTC. It specifies CASSIGVSYEQYF.

As for this clonotype: Sequence at one end of the junction differs from germline and may be a read error. This sequence joins TRBV11-2 and TRBJ2-7; D uncertain. Germline V gene lookup returns CDR1 SGHAT and CDR2 FQNNGV. CDR3 length equals 15 residues. The CDR3 nucleotides read TGTGCCAGCCGCTTAGATCAGGTGGTACCCTACGAGCAGTACTTC. Its protein is CASRLDQVVPYEQYF.

Comments on this clonotype: A much larger clone is a single base away; this may be a read error. The gene calls are TRBV21-1 and TRBJ1-6; the DNA was not compared with TRBD1, the D call given in the table. TRBV21-1 is noted as a pseudogene. This CDR3 is built from 14 residues. Here the CDR3 reads CARFRASINSPLHF. The CDR3 DNA is TGTGCCAGGTTCAGGGCTTCAATCAATTCACCCCTCCACTTT.

A note on this clonotype: Germline and junction disagree at one end, which may indicate a read error. V gene TRBV11-3 combines with J gene TRBJ1-5; TRBD1 matches 7 bases. This CDR3 has 22 amino acids. Germline CDR1 is SGHNT and CDR2 is YENEEA. This chain's CDR3 is CVSSFLFKLGGLSFRNNQPQHF. The CDR3 DNA reads TGTGTCAGCAGCTTCCTATTCAAATTAGGGGGCCTGAGCTTCCGTAACAATCAGCCCCAGCATTTT.

Notes on this clonotype: One end of the junction does not line up with germline, which may come from a read error. The rearrangement joins TRBV10-2 to TRBJ1-6; D unresolved. This CDR3 contains 16 residues. The germline gives CDR1 WSHSY, CDR2 SAAADI. The CDR3 sequence: CASSSRLGVNNSHLHF. DNA of the CDR3: TGCGCCAGCAGCTCACGATTGGGCGTTAATAATTCACACCTCCACTTT.

The chain is built from TRBV6-2 or TRBV6-3 and TRBJ2-3; D ambiguous. CDR3 length: 13 amino acids. V lost 2 bases and J lost 14, with 17 bases in between. CDR1 and CDR2 (germline): MNHEY, SVGEGT. CDR3 amino acids: CASSYDTTDRRYF. CDR3 DNA: TGTGCCAGCAGTTACGACACCACAGATAGGCGGTATTTT.

Details on this clonotype: It is likely a read error, because the conserved phenylalanine at the end of the CDR3 is missing. This rearrangement joins TRBV6-2 or TRBV6-3 to TRBJ2-1; D is unresolved. The CDR3 has 13 amino acids. The V gene's germline CDR1 is MNHEY and CDR2 SVGEGT. Trimming removed 4 bases at V and 11 bases at J, with 15 bases between. The CDR3 nucleotides are TGTGCCAGCAGTTGGCGGCCAGAGAATAAGCAGTTCTTG. It yields the protein CASSWRPENKQFL.

V gene TRBV4-2 combines with J gene TRBJ2-3, with D possibly matching TRBD2 (7 bases). This CDR3 has 17 amino acids. CDR1 is LGHNA, CDR2 YNFKEQ, per germline. Trimming shortened V by 7 bases and J by 0 bases, and 20 bases separated the two germline ends. CDR3 bases: TGTGCCAGCAAAAGAACTAACGGGGGGACAAGCACAGATACGCAGTATTTT. Protein sequence: CASKRTNGGTSTDTQYF.

As for this clonotype: Since a much larger clone is just one base distant, this may be a read error. The chain is built from TRBV28 and TRBJ1-1; 11 bases align to TRBD1. CDR3 size: 15 residues. Germline CDR1 MDHEN, CDR2 SYDVKM. DNA for the CDR3: TGTGCCAGCAGCCGCGTTGGACAGGGGGCGGCTGACGCTTTCTTT. Protein product: CASSRVGQGAADAFF.

Of note for this clonotype: Sequence at one end of the junction differs from germline and may be a read error. The CDR3 here is CANSADGSQYGYTF. In DNA form, the CDR3 reads TGTGCCAACAGTGCGGACGGAAGCCAGTATGGCTACACCTTC. The J gene is TRBJ1-2, the V gene TRBV6-1; no firm D call. This CDR3 is built from 14 residues. Looked up from germline, CDR1 is MNHNS and CDR2 is SASEGT.

Notes on this clonotype: The final CDR3 position lacks the conserved phenylalanine or tryptophan, pointing to a likely read error. CDR3 nucleotides: TGTGTCAGCTGGGGGGGTGGCTATGGCTACACCTCC. Translation: CVSWGGGYGYTS. V and J are TRBV6-5 and TRBJ1-2; TRBD1 is a possible D gene (5 bases). The CDR3 is made up of 12 amino acids. CDR1 and CDR2 (germline): MNHEY, SVGAGI.

Concerning this clonotype itself: At one boundary the junction diverges from the germline segment, which might be a read error. The rearrangement uses TRBV11-2 and TRBJ2-7; weak D call: TRBD1 (6 bases). Per germline, CDR1 SGHAT and CDR2 FQNNGV. CDR3 length equals 13 residues. The CDR3 here is CASIPFTGREQNF. DNA for the CDR3: TGTGCCAGCATCCCGTTTACAGGGCGCGAGCAGAACTTC.

In this sample, this clonotype turned up once. One end of the junction does not line up with germline, which may come from a read error. The V and J genes are TRBV5-1 and TRBJ2-2; a weak D match, TRBD2 (5 bases). Per the germline V gene, CDR1 is SGHRS and CDR2 is YFSETQ. The CDR3 is made up of 13 amino acids. Written as DNA, the CDR3 is TGCGCCAGCCTCGAGGCGAACACCGGGGAGCTGATTTTT. It encodes CASLEANTGELIF.

This clonotype appeared a few times. A much larger clone differs by one base, so this may be a read error. The gene calls are TRBV11-2 and TRBJ2-3, with a weak D call TRBD2 (5 bases). Germline V gives CDR1 SGHAT, CDR2 FQNNGV. The CDR3 sequence is 15 residues long. The CDR3 sequence is CASSSTGGNTDMQYF. The CDR3 nucleotides are TGTGCCAGCAGCTCTACCGGAGGTAACACAGATATGCAGTATTTT.

A word on this clonotype: No conserved phenylalanine or tryptophan ends this CDR3, so it is likely a read error. The DNA is left out, because the CDR3 cannot be placed on it with certainty; the CDR3 is given as TCRdb lists it. The chain has TRBV28 and TRBJ1-2; TRBD1, the table's D call, lacks a check against the DNA. The CDR3 is 14 residues long, counting both termini. CDR1 is MDHEN and CDR2 is SYDVKM in the germline V gene. The CDR3 loop reads CASSLSQGSYGYNL.

To note about this clonotype: The germline gene is not matched at one end of the junction; a read error may be the cause. The chain couples TRBV12-3 or TRBV12-4 to TRBJ1-3; 9 bases are a match to TRBD1. The CDR3 length is 18 residues. CDR3 residues: CASSRHGTGIGYGNTIYF. The CDR3 coding sequence is TGCGCCAGCAGTCGTCACGGGACAGGGATCGGCTATGGAAACACCATATATTTT.

V gene TRBV4-2 combines with J gene TRBJ2-3, with D unresolved. Germline-derived CDR1 and CDR2 are LGHNA and YNFKEQ. This CDR3 comprises 15 residues. The CDR3 sequence: CANSQDRRTTDTQYF. The CDR3 DNA reads TGTGCTAACAGTCAAGATCGCCGAACCACAGATACGCAGTATTTT.

With regard to this clonotype: Because it lacks the conserved phenylalanine or tryptophan at the end, this CDR3 is likely a read error. CDR3 sequence: CACSFERNEQFL. CDR3 coding DNA: TGCGCCTGCAGCTTTGAGAGGAATGAGCAGTTCCTC. The chain combines TRBV5-1 with TRBJ2-1; D gene ambiguous. The CDR3 contains 12 residues. CDR1 is SGHRS, CDR2 YFSETQ, per germline.

In the case of this clonotype: Mismatch with germline at one junction end may stem from a read error. This sequence joins TRBV12-3 or TRBV12-4 and TRBJ2-5, with 9 bases that match TRBD2. This CDR3 spans 15 amino acids. The CDR3 nucleotides are TGTGCCAGCAGCGGGCTAGCGGGAATGGTGGAGATCCAGTACTTT. This gives the protein CASSGLAGMVEIQYF.